These T cell receptor beta chains were read from a single sample in a study of blood T cell repertoires in COVID-19. Profiled with immunoSEQ multiplex PCR; TCRdb holds only in-frame clones, not every one. This sample yields 60,000 or so clones, of which 88% are seen a single time; more than 4.5% belongs to the top ten. The material sequenced was peripheral blood. The source of these receptors is a man aged 55 to 70 with acute or convalescent COVID-19. Both conserved end residues are part of each CDR3. D genes are given only for firm matches. For some rows the clone size is stated as once, few or many, or as a class when expanded; others skip it.

TRBJ2-1	NA	TRBD2	TRBV5-1	15	TGCGCCAGCAGCTTGCAACTAGCGGCCCCTGACGAGCAGTTCTTC	CASSLQLAAPDEQFF
TRBJ2-5	NA	NA	TRBV5-1	16	TGCGCCAGCAGCTTATACCCACGGGAATATTGGGAGACCCAGTACTTC	CASSLYPREYWETQYF
TRBJ2-1	NA	TRBD2	TRBV7-3	15	TGTGCCAGCAGCCAAAGAGCGGGAGACTTCAATGAGCAGTTCTTC	CASSQRAGDFNEQFF
TRBJ1-2	NA	NA	TRBV6-5	13	TGTGCCAGCAGCTCTAGCGCGGGCTATGGCTACACCTTC	CASSSSAGYGYTF
TRBJ2-3	NA	NA	TRBV6-1	14	TGTGCCAGCAGTGACCCTCGCCGTAGTGATACGCAGTATTTT	CASSDPRRSDTQYF
TRBJ1-3	NA	NA	TRBV4-2	16	TGTGCCAGCAGCCGGAAGGTAGGGAGCTCTGGAAACACCATATATTTT	CASSRKVGSSGNTIYF
TRBJ1-5	NA	NA	TRBV14	13	TGTGCCAGCAGCGAGCATCTCAATCAGCCCCAGCATTTT	CASSEHLNQPQHF
TRBJ1-5	NA	TRBD1	TRBV5-8	15	TGTGCCAGCAGCACCACCGGACAGGGGAATCAGCCCCAGCATTTT	CASSTTGQGNQPQHF
TRBJ1-1	NA	NA	TRBV2	15	TGTGCCAGCAGTGAATCGCGGGTAACAATCACTGAAGCTTTCTTT	CASSESRVTITEAFF
TRBJ2-6	NA	NA	TRBV18	16	TGTGCCAGCTCAGTTCAGAAGGGGGCTGGGGCCAACGTCCTGACTTTC	CASSVQKGAGANVLTF
TRBJ2-2	NA	TRBD2	TRBV7-9	15	TGTGCCAGCAGAACAGCGGGAGGGAACACCGGGGAGCTGTTTTTT	CASRTAGGNTGELFF
TRBJ2-3	once	NA	TRBV18	15	TGTGCCAGCTCACCACCCAGGGTAGGAGCAGATACGCAGTATTTT	CASSPPRVGADTQYF
TRBJ2-6	few	NA	TRBV19	16	TGTGCCAGTACGGCAGGCGGGATCTCTGGGGCCAACGTCCTGACTTTC	CASTAGGISGANVLTF
TRBJ2-7	NA	TRBD1	TRBV6-1	16	TGTGCCAGCAGTGAAGGGACAGGGAACCTTTTTTACGAGCAGTACTTC	CASSEGTGNLFYEQYF
TRBJ1-4	NA	TRBD1	TRBV5-1	14	TGCGCCAGCAGCATCGACAGGGCTAATGAAAAACTGTTTTTT	CASSIDRANEKLFF
TRBJ2-1	once	TRBD2	TRBV27	15	TGTGCCAGCAGTGCCGGGACTAGAAGGGGGGGCGAGCAGTTCTTC	CASSAGTRRGGEQFF
TRBJ2-2	NA	NA	TRBV21-1	15	TGTGCCAGCAGCAAGGGTCAGGCCGTAAACGGGGAGCTGTTTTTT	CASSKGQAVNGELFF
TRBJ1-4	NA	TRBD1	TRBV4-1	16	TGCGCCAGCAGCCAAGATACAGGGGTCTATAATGAAAAACTGTTTTTT	CASSQDTGVYNEKLFF